This TCR beta chain is from a study of blood T cell repertoires in COVID-19. Measured with immunoSEQ multiplex PCR; TCRdb has only the in-frame clones, and not every one. The table lists a few hundred thousand clones, 75% to 90% of them singletons. Trimming left V 3 bases short and J 6 bases short, with 4 bases between. This CDR3 comprises 11 residues. The germline gives CDR1 KGHDR, CDR2 SFDVKD. This clonotype originated in a woman aged 18-29 years in a cohort exposed to, infected with or recovered from COVID-19 (not recorded which). The V and J genes are TRBV24-1 and TRBJ2-5, with D unclear. The sample taken for sequencing was PBMCs or T cells enriched from blood (not recorded which). The CDR3 bases are TGTGCCACCAGTGATAGCCAGACCCAGTACTTC. Translating gives CATSDSQTQYF.